A selection of T cell receptor beta chains follows, all from one sample in a study of T cell responses to AZD1222 COVID-19 vaccine. Here immunoSEQ multiplex PCR was the method, and the copy in TCRdb shows in-frame clones only, minus some. Of 140,000 to 150,000 clones detected, just under 95% appear once; the ten largest clones hold 1.5% to 2%. The starting material was peripheral blood, obtained on day 0 of AZD1222 vaccination. These receptors were collected from an adult in good health. The CDR3 runs from the conserved cysteine through the conserved F or W. The order of the fields is D gene, clone size, V gene, J gene, CDR3 DNA, CDR3 protein. A D gene is named only where the DNA matches it firmly. Clone size is stated in some rows and not others, as once, few, many or a class when expanded.

NA	NA	TRBV27	TRBJ2-3	TGTGCCAGCAGTTTAAATGATATCACAGATACGCAGTATTTT	CASSLNDITDTQYF
NA	NA	TRBV7-9	TRBJ1-1	TGTGCCAGCAGCTCTGCCGGTGGCACTGAAGCTTTCTTT	CASSSAGGTEAFF
TRBD2	once	TRBV9	TRBJ2-1	TGTGCCAGCAGCGTAGCGAATAGCGGGAGGGATTACAATGAGCAGTTCTTC	CASSVANSGRDYNEQFF
TRBD1	NA	TRBV5-6	TRBJ1-4	TGTGCCAGCAGCTCCGGGACAGGTGGGGCTTTTAATGAAAAACTGTTTTTT	CASSSGTGGAFNEKLFF
NA	NA	TRBV9	TRBJ1-5	TGTGCCAGCAGCGCCGGACAGAGCGCTAATCAGCCCCAGCATTTT	CASSAGQSANQPQHF
TRBD1	NA	TRBV5-1	TRBJ1-2	TGCGCCAGCAGCTTCGGAGGTCCGACAGGGTCGGACTATGGCTACACCTTC	CASSFGGPTGSDYGYTF
NA	NA	TRBV9	TRBJ2-7	TGTGCCAGCAGCGTAGAGGCGGGTTTCTCCTACGAGCAGTACTTC	CASSVEAGFSYEQYF
NA	NA	TRBV12-3/TRBV12-4	TRBJ2-7	TGTGCCAGCAGTCCTACCAGGGGTTACGAGCAGTACTTC	CASSPTRGYEQYF
NA	NA	TRBV4-1	TRBJ2-6	TGCGCCAGCAGCCAACAACCCCTACAGATCCCTGGGGCCAACGTCCTGACTTTC	CASSQQPLQIPGANVLTF
NA	NA	TRBV28	TRBJ2-3	TGTGCCAGCAGTTTCCCGGGACGAGGGGGTACGCAGTATTTT	CASSFPGRGGTQYF
NA	NA	TRBV27	TRBJ1-4	TGTGCCAGCAGTCGGAAGGAAAGGGAAAAACTGTTTTTT	CASSRKEREKLFF
NA	NA	TRBV10-3	TRBJ1-5	TGTGCCATCAGTGAGTCGGGAGGTCAGCCCCAGCATTTT	CAISESGGQPQHF
TRBD1	NA	TRBV27	TRBJ1-2	TGTGCCACGAAAACCCCGGTCGGGACAGGGGAGGGTGGCTACACCTTC	CATKTPVGTGEGGYTF
NA	NA	TRBV6-2/TRBV6-3	TRBJ1-2	TGTGCCAGCAGTCCCCAGGTGGAGGGCAGTGGCTACACCTTC	CASSPQVEGSGYTF
NA	NA	TRBV7-9	TRBJ2-6	TGTGCCAGCACCTTTCGACAGACTGGCTCTGGGGCCAACGTCCTGACTTTC	CASTFRQTGSGANVLTF
TRBD2	once	TRBV3-1/TRBV3-2	TRBJ2-1	TGTGCCAGCAGCCATCGACTAGCCAATGAGCAGTTCTTC	CASSHRLANEQFF
TRBD2	NA	TRBV6-4	TRBJ2-1	TGTGCCAGCAGCGAACTAGCGGGAGTCCCCAATGAGCAGTTCTTC	CASSELAGVPNEQFF
TRBD1	NA	TRBV9	TRBJ2-3	TGTGCCAGCAGCGTAGAGGGACAGGGAGGAGATACGCAGTATTTT	CASSVEGQGGDTQYF
NA	NA	TRBV9	TRBJ2-6	TGTGCCAGCAGCGTAGGCCTATCCTCTGGGGCCAACGTCCTGACTTTC	CASSVGLSSGANVLTF
NA	once	TRBV7-9	TRBJ2-1	TGTGCCAGCTCCCCAGGGGGGGGGAATGAGCAGTTCTTC	CASSPGGGNEQFF
NA	NA	TRBV7-3	TRBJ2-7	TGTGCCAGCAGCTGGTACAGGGACTCCGAGCAGTACTTC	CASSWYRDSEQYF
NA	NA	TRBV6-4	TRBJ2-3	TGTGCCAGCAGTGAATCCTGGGAGGTAAATACGCAGTATTTT	CASSESWEVNTQYF
NA	few	TRBV19	TRBJ1-5	TGTGCCAGTAGTCGGGGACTTTCGAGCAATCAGCCCCAGCATTTT	CASSRGLSSNQPQHF
NA	NA	TRBV7-7	TRBJ2-5	TGTGCTAGCAGCTTCAGCGTACAAGAGACCCAGTACTTC	CASSFSVQETQYF
NA	NA	TRBV5-1	TRBJ1-3	TGCGCCAGCAGCCGAATTGGGACCGCGGAAGGAAACACCATATATTTT	CASSRIGTAEGNTIYF
TRBD1	once	TRBV11-3	TRBJ1-5	TGTGCCAGCAGGGGGAGTCGCGGACAGGGGATGGGGCAGCCCCAGCATTTT	CASRGSRGQGMGQPQHF
TRBD2	NA	TRBV11-2	TRBJ2-7	TGTGCCAGCAGCTTCGGACTAGGCTACGAGCAGTACTTC	CASSFGLGYEQYF
TRBD1	NA	TRBV27	TRBJ1-3	TGTGCCAGCAGTTTAACAGGGGGCACTGGAAACACCATATATTTT	CASSLTGGTGNTIYF
NA	NA	TRBV6-5	TRBJ1-1	TGTGCCAGCTCTATCGGGGGGAACACTGAAGCTTTCTTT	CASSIGGNTEAFF
TRBD1	NA	TRBV15	TRBJ1-2	TGTGCCACCAGCAAGGGACAGTCTAACTATGGCTACACCTTC	CATSKGQSNYGYTF
TRBD1	NA	TRBV19	TRBJ1-5	TGTGCCAGTAGTACTACCCTGACAGGGCTCCTTCAGCCCCAGCATTTT	CASSTTLTGLLQPQHF